The clone carrying this T cell receptor beta chain was seen ten or more times. What it binds is not known. Time point meaning: pre-sensitization, week 0. The treatment: therapeutic diphenylcyclopropenone sensitization with weekly scalp DPC. Ahead of each patch test application, blood was drawn. This sample stems from a study of human T cells and chemical hapten exposure. Study in general: Patches with 0.01% DPC went on the upper back, and the tests were read at 6 days.

Study results and caveats: DPC sensitization did not alter TCRs above 1 in 1000 frequency.

TCRdb itself ran the RACE reads through MiXCR, one entry per CDR3 protein. Of around 350,000 distinct CDR3 sequences listed, 5.5% are singletons. V lost 2 bases to trimming and J lost 6 bases; unmatched junction nucleotides: 12. Germline V gives CDR1 MNHNS, CDR2 SASEGT. CDR3 length: 16 residues. The sample here was whole blood, taken in connection with sensitization to the hapten diphenylcyclopropenone (DPC). The chain is built from TRBV6-1 and TRBJ1-2; 7 positions match TRBD1. This TCR came from a woman aged 18-29 years with alopecia areata. Some clones in this sample may be carry-over from other donors' samples. Here the CDR3 DNA reads TGTGCCAGCAGTGAACGGGACAGACCCGTCAACAATGGCTACACCTTC. It is translated as CASSERDRPVNNGYTF.